The 3 T cell receptor beta chains below all came from one sample that was sequenced in a study of blood T cell repertoires in COVID-19. Using immunoSEQ multiplex PCR, the repertoire was profiled, and TCRdb retains in-frame clones only, with some absent. The table has about 61,000 clones, around 90% seen once; the top ten hold 15% to 20%. Specimen: peripheral blood. The receptors shown here come from a woman aged 80 or over with active COVID-19.

The chain uses TRBV7-8 and TRBJ2-2, with 9 bases aligning to TRBD2. V lost 5 bases, J lost 1 base, and 8 bases stayed unmatched. This CDR3 region has 17 residues. Germline V gene lookup returns CDR1 SGHVS and CDR2 FQNEAQ. The CDR3, as DNA: TGTGCCAGCAGCCCTAGGCTAGCGGGGTTGAACACCGGGGAGCTGTTTTTT. Amino acid sequence: CASSPRLAGLNTGELFF.

This clone was observed a single time. The chain joins TRBV19 to TRBJ1-5; a weak D match, TRBD1 (6 bases). V lost 7 bases and J 2 bases, leaving 15 bases between the germline ends. The CDR3 runs 15 residues. The germline gives CDR1 LNHDA, CDR2 SQIVND (reference sequence). This CDR3 reads CASIKGGGGNQPQHF. CDR3 coding DNA: TGTGCCAGTATTAAAGGGGGGGGTGGCAATCAGCCCCAGCATTTT.

The gene calls are TRBV19 and TRBJ1-4, with TRBD1 matching 7 bases. Germline V CDR1 and CDR2: LNHDA, SQIVND (reference sequence). The CDR3 consists of 15 residues. Trimming at V came to 6 bases and at J to 8 bases, leaving 12 bases not matched to a gene. In DNA, the CDR3 is TGTGCCAGTAGACGAAGACAGGGAGGAAGCGAAAAACTGTTTTTT. This gives the protein CASRRRQGGSEKLFF.